This T cell receptor (beta chain) derives from a study of shared clonotypes between healthy human individuals. Study context: The study used three CD4 naive, three CD4 memory, two CD8 naive and one CD8 memory plate per donor. Study-level results: Across a handful of donors, naive CD4 shared 5% to 6.5%, naive CD8 approximately 3.5%, memory CD4 roughly 2.5%, memory CD8 more than 0.35%. Even with large depth, rarefaction showed that sorted-subset sequencing was incomplete.

Some clones are missing from TCRdb's copy, which holds only in-frame ones; the method was immunoSEQ multiplex PCR. The top ten clones hold under 0.15% of a sample with roughly 2.5 million clones, around 90% of them seen once. Comment on this clone: What it binds is not known.

Germline V gives CDR1 LNHDA, CDR2 SQIVND (reference sequence). There are 15 residues in the CDR3. The germline V and J ends were trimmed by 3 bases and 5 bases, with 16 bases remaining between them. The rearrangement joins TRBV19 to TRBJ1-2; D is unresolved. The sample comprised naive CD4+ T cells sorted from blood. Subset reported: CD45RA+ positively selected. This receptor was obtained from a man in his late teens or twenties in good health. In nucleotides, the CDR3 is TGTGCCAGTAGTATGAGGGCCCGAGACCCATATGGCTACACCTTC. Amino acid sequence: CASSMRARDPYGYTF. The whole variable domain, remainder taken from reference TRBV19 and TRBJ1-2, is DGGITQSPKYLFRKEGQNVTLSCEQNLNHDAMYWYRQDPGQGLRLIYYSQIVNDFQKGDIAEGYSVSREKKESFPLTVTSAQKNPTAFYLCASSMRARDPYGYTFGSGTRLTVV.